Below are 6 T cell receptor beta chains sequenced from a single sample in a study of cytomegalovirus exposure and HLA in healthy donors. 60 Vbeta and 13 Jbeta primers were used in PCR. Clones were sequenced by immunoSEQ multiplex PCR, and TCRdb holds only the in-frame ones, with some missing. The sample has hundreds of thousands of clones; approximately 90% are singletons. The sample was PBMCs. These receptor sequences come from a woman aged 18-35 years in good health and CMV-seronegative.

This chain connects TRBV27 to TRBJ1-1; no clear D. CDR3 size: 13 residues. The V gene's germline CDR1 is MNHEY and CDR2 SMNVEV (reference sequence). Trimming cost V 5 bases and J 3 bases, with 10 bases left between them. The CDR3 DNA reads TGTGCCAGCAGTCAACGGGTGGACACTGAAGCTTTCTTT. Its protein is CASSQRVDTEAFF.

The CDR3 region has the DNA TGTGCCAGCAGCCGAGGACAGGGGGGGGAAGATACGCAGTATTTT. Its protein product is CASSRGQGGEDTQYF. The chain carries TRBV7-9 and TRBJ2-3; 10 nucleotides align to TRBD1. Trimming took 5 bases from V and 5 from J; bases not matched to a gene: 7. The length of the CDR3 is 15 residues. CDR1 SEHNR and CDR2 FQNEAQ come from the germline V gene (reference sequence).

The table lists this clone with a few counts. The V gene is TRBV7-2, the J gene TRBJ2-6; possibly TRBD2 for D (7 bases). In germline, CDR1 is SGHTA, CDR2 FQGNSA. This CDR3 region has 17 residues. Trimming left V 7 bases short and J 3 bases short, with 19 bases between. The CDR3 DNA sequence: TGTGCCAGCACCCACAACCGGGGGGCGCGTGGGGCCAACGTCCTGACTTTC. Protein product: CASTHNRGARGANVLTF.

In DNA, the CDR3 is TGCGCCAGCAAGCCACCGATTAGCACAGATACGCAGTATTTT. Amino acids: CASKPPISTDTQYF. The V and J genes are TRBV5-1 and TRBJ2-3; D ambiguous. There are 14 residues in the CDR3. Germline CDR1 and CDR2: SGHRS and YFSETQ. Deletions cut 6 bases from V and 0 bases from J, with 11 bases between.

The chain combines TRBV5-4 with TRBJ2-3; possible D gene TRBD1, 5 bases. Trimming took 3 bases from V and 0 from J, leaving 8 bases between them. Germline V gene lookup returns CDR1 SGHNT and CDR2 YYREEE (reference sequence). The CDR3 covers 14 residues. CDR3 residues: CASSSRASTDTQYF. DNA for the CDR3: TGTGCCAGCAGCTCCAGGGCTAGCACAGATACGCAGTATTTT. Full variable domain (outside the CDR3, taken from reference TRBV5-4 and TRBJ2-3): ETGVTQSPTHLIKTRGQQVTLRCSSQSGHNTVSWYQQALGQGPQFIFQYYREEENGRGNFPPRFSGLQFPNYSSELNVNALELDDSALYLCASSSRASTDTQYFGPGTRLTVL.

The rearrangement links TRBV14 to TRBJ2-3, with 7 bases matching TRBD2. The trim removed 0 bases at V and 2 bases at J, leaving 5 bases unmatched. The length of the CDR3 is 16 residues. Germline V lookup: CDR1 SGHDN, CDR2 FVKESK. The CDR3 region is CASSQDPSGDTDTQYF. The CDR3 DNA is TGTGCCAGCAGCCAAGATCCGAGCGGGGACACAGATACGCAGTATTTT.